The 12 T cell receptor beta chains in this list originate from one sample, sequenced in a study of T cells after yellow fever vaccination. TCRdb analysed the 5' RACE reads with MiXCR anew, one entry per CDR3 protein. This sample carries around 400,000 distinct CDR3 sequences, around 10% of them seen once, and the ten largest clones take 18%. The sample was PBMCs, taken on the day of the first yellow fever vaccination. These receptors came from a man in his late teens or twenties who received the YFV17D yellow fever vaccine.

This clonotype was recorded a few times. The germline gene is not matched at one end of the junction; a read error may be the cause. J is TRBJ2-1 and V is TRBV7-6; 9 bases fit TRBD1. Germline V lookup: CDR1 SGHVS, CDR2 FNYEAQ. This CDR3 is built from 13 residues. CDR3 in DNA: TGTGCCAGCAGCCCCAACCCCTCGGACAGGGGACTCTTC. Its translation is CASSPNPSDRGLF.

The chain employs TRBV4-3 and TRBJ2-5; 7 nucleotides line up with TRBD1. CDR3 length: 16 residues. The ends lost 4 bases at V and 1 base at J; junction bases unmatched: 9. Germline values: CDR1 LGHNA, CDR2 YSLEER. CDR3: CASSLGRDRGQETQYF. The CDR3 nucleotides read TGCGCCAGCAGCCTCGGCCGGGACAGAGGCCAAGAGACCCAGTACTTC.

This clonotype was observed a handful of times. The J gene is TRBJ1-2, the V gene TRBV19; D call uncertain. In germline, CDR1 is LNHDA, CDR2 SQIVND (reference sequence). Trimming removed 4 bases from V and 4 bases from J, with 10 bases in between. There are 13 residues in the CDR3. The CDR3: CASSTTQFYGYTF. The CDR3 DNA reads as TGTGCCAGTAGTACCACACAATTCTATGGCTACACCTTC. Complete variable domain (other parts from reference TRBV19 and TRBJ1-2): DGGITQSPKYLFRKEGQNVTLSCEQNLNHDAMYWYRQDPGQGLRLIYYSQIVNDFQKGDIAEGYSVSREKKESFPLTVTSAQKNPTAFYLCASSTTQFYGYTFGSGTRLTVV.

This clonotype was counted at least ten times. The V call is TRBV7-9, the J call TRBJ2-5; 7 bases map to TRBD1. CDR1 is SEHNR, CDR2 FQNEAQ, per germline (reference sequence). The CDR3 has 14 amino acids. The V segment lost 2 bases and the J segment 2 bases; nucleotides outside the gene matches: 2. The CDR3 DNA reads TGTGCCAGCAGCTTACAGGGGGTTCAAGAGACCCAGTACTTC. Its protein product is CASSLQGVQETQYF.

The chain carries TRBV7-9 and TRBJ2-7; D not certain. There are 15 residues in the CDR3. Germline assignment: CDR1 SEHNR and CDR2 FQNEAQ (reference sequence). V shed 1 base and J shed 6 bases, with 16 bases lying between them. CDR3 sequence reads: CASSLVSLLPGEQYF. CDR3 sequence (DNA): TGTGCCAGCAGCTTAGTGTCGTTGCTGCCAGGCGAGCAGTACTTC.

This clonotype was seen only a few times. CDR3: CASSLGLWTERVTEAFF. DNA of the CDR3: TGTGCCAGCAGCTTAGGTTTGTGGACAGAGCGGGTCACTGAAGCTTTCTTT. The V gene is TRBV7-9, the J gene TRBJ1-1, with D possibly being TRBD1 (6 bases). V lost 1 base to trimming and J lost 4 bases, with 19 bases between them. Per germline, CDR1 SEHNR and CDR2 FQNEAQ (reference sequence). The CDR3 sequence is 17 residues long.

The rearrangement joins TRBV4-3 to TRBJ2-2; tentatively, D is TRBD1 or TRBD2 (5 bases each). Germline CDR1 and CDR2: LGHNA and YSLEER. V was shortened by 3 bases and J by 5 bases, with 19 bases between the two germline ends. The CDR3 sequence is 17 residues long. The CDR3 sequence is CASSQTVGPVGTGELFF. CDR3 bases: TGCGCCAGCAGCCAGACCGTGGGACCCGTTGGAACCGGGGAGCTGTTTTTT.

V is TRBV20-1 and J is TRBJ2-5; D is perhaps TRBD1 (6 bases). V was pared by 5 bases and J by 5 bases, with 24 bases between. The CDR3 contains 16 residues. Germline V gives CDR1 DFQATT, CDR2 SNEGSKA (reference sequence). The CDR3 nucleotides read TGCAGTGCTTTTTTATCACGGGGTCGAAGGGGGGAGACCCAGTACTTC. It codes for CSAFLSRGRRGETQYF.

V usage is TRBV19 and J usage is TRBJ1-5; D unresolved. Germline-derived CDR1 and CDR2 are LNHDA and SQIVND (reference sequence). CDR3 length: 15 amino acids. V lost 6 bases, J lost 0 bases, and 12 bases lay in between. This chain's CDR3 is CASSPQWNSNQPQHF. The DNA of the CDR3 is TGTGCCAGTAGCCCCCAGTGGAATAGCAATCAGCCCCAGCATTTT. Looking up the rest from reference TRBV19 and TRBJ1-5 gives the full variable domain: DGGITQSPKYLFRKEGQNVTLSCEQNLNHDAMYWYRQDPGQGLRLIYYSQIVNDFQKGDIAEGYSVSREKKESFPLTVTSAQKNPTAFYLCASSPQWNSNQPQHFGDGTRLSIL.

This chain connects TRBV7-9 to TRBJ2-5; D assignment may be TRBD1 or TRBD2 (6 bases each). The CDR3 consists of 16 residues. Germline values: CDR1 SEHNR, CDR2 FQNEAQ (reference sequence). The V gene lost 3 bases and the J gene lost 4 bases, with 18 bases spanning the gap. CDR3 amino acids: CASSFGGQRWAETQYF. CDR3 DNA: TGTGCCAGCAGCTTCGGGGGCCAGCGCTGGGCAGAGACCCAGTACTTC.

In this sample, this clonotype turned up a few times. This chain uses TRBV27 with TRBJ2-7; D is unclear. Germline-derived CDR1 and CDR2 are MNHEY and SMNVEV (reference sequence). V was cut by 5 bases and J by 5 bases, with 13 bases left in between. The CDR3 extends over 13 amino acids. The DNA for the CDR3 is TGTGCCAGCAGTAATTTAGGGATGGACGAGCAGTACGTC. It specifies CASSNLGMDEQYV.

The CDR3 protein is CASTDRGPLDTQYF. Here the CDR3 DNA reads TGTGCCAGCACCGACAGGGGGCCACTCGATACGCAGTATTTT. The rearrangement joins TRBV27 to TRBJ2-3, with 10 bases identical to TRBD1. CDR3 length: 14 amino acids. The germline V gene has CDR1 MNHEY and CDR2 SMNVEV (reference sequence). V lost 7 bases and J lost 6; bases outside the gene matches: 7.